Each of the 2 T cell receptor beta chains below was sequenced from the same sample in a study of blood T cell repertoires in COVID-19. Clones were read by immunoSEQ multiplex PCR, and TCRdb kept only the in-frame ones, dropping some. The data show about 200,000 clones, about 83% seen once. Material for sequencing was PBMCs or T cells enriched from blood (not recorded which). All receptors come from a man in his forties with acute COVID-19.

This chain links TRBV5-1 with TRBJ2-4, with 12 bases lining up with TRBD1. The CDR3 is 17 amino acids. J gave up 5 bases and V 3 bases, and 9 bases lay outside the gene matches. Germline V CDR1 and CDR2: SGHRS, YFSETQ. CDR3 sequence reads: CASSYLTGQGAQNIQYF. The DNA for the CDR3 is TGCGCCAGCAGCTACCTAACGGGACAGGGGGCACAAAACATTCAGTACTTC.

The chain joins TRBV4-1 to TRBJ1-6; unclear D gene. The V gene lost 0 bases and the J gene lost 7 bases, with 7 bases spanning the gap. Germline lookup yields CDR1 MGHRA and CDR2 YSYEKL. The CDR3 contains 14 residues. The CDR3 bases are TGCGCCAGCAGCCAAGAGCGGCTGAATTCACCCCTCCACTTT. Protein product: CASSQERLNSPLHF.